What follows are 20 T cell receptor beta chains derived from one specimen sequenced in a study of STAT5B mutations in CD4+ large granular lymphocyte leukemia. The data were produced by immunoSEQ multiplex PCR, yet TCRdb's version contains in-frame clones alone and is incomplete. The sample lists tens of thousands of clones, around 86% occurring once. Sequenced material: CD4+ T cells from blood buffy coats. The receptors shown here come from a human donor in good health.

The chain uses TRBV5-1 and TRBJ2-5, with D perhaps matching TRBD1 or TRBD2 (6 bases each). CDR1 is SGHRS and CDR2 is YFSETQ in the germline V gene. The CDR3 consists of 16 residues. The ends were cut back, 4 bases at V and 4 bases at J, with 20 bases in the middle. For the CDR3, the DNA is TGCGCCAGCAGCCACCCTATGCAGGGGACTGGAGAGACCCAGTACTTC. It codes for CASSHPMQGTGETQYF.

The rearrangement links TRBV19 to TRBJ1-5; no clear D. The germline CDR1 and CDR2 sequences are LNHDA and SQIVND (reference sequence). The CDR3 totals 14 residues. V lost 1 base and J lost 1, with 5 bases in between. The CDR3 sequence: CASSIAGSNQPQHF. CDR3 in DNA: TGTGCCAGTAGTATAGCTGGCAGCAATCAGCCCCAGCATTTT.

This clone was seen a single time. This rearrangement joins TRBV19 to TRBJ2-2, with 12 bases matching TRBD2. Looked up from germline, CDR1 is LNHDA and CDR2 is SQIVND (reference sequence). J gave up 4 bases and V 1 base, and 7 bases lay outside the gene matches. The CDR3 loop spans 18 amino acids. The CDR3 region is CASSIGLAGGPSTGELFF. In DNA form, the CDR3 reads TGTGCCAGTAGTATAGGTCTAGCGGGAGGGCCAAGCACCGGGGAGCTGTTTTTT.

The chain uses TRBV5-1 and TRBJ2-2; TRBD1 agrees at 9 bases. Germline V gene sequence: CDR1 SGHRS, CDR2 YFSETQ. V was pared by 0 bases and J by 6 bases, with 6 bases of the junction left unmatched. This CDR3 has 16 amino acids. The CDR3 nucleotides are TGCGCCAGCAGCTTGGACACAGGGGGCGTAGCCGGGGAGCTGTTTTTT. Amino acid sequence: CASSLDTGGVAGELFF.

The CDR3 region is CASSSGGAGETQYF. The DNA of the CDR3 is TGTGCCAGCAGCTCCGGGGGGGCCGGGGAGACCCAGTACTTC. The rearrangement joins TRBV7-2 to TRBJ2-5, with TRBD2 matching 8 bases. From germline, CDR1 is SGHTA and CDR2 FQGNSA. Losses at the gene ends were 4 bases for V and 5 bases for J; bases not matched to a gene: 6. The CDR3 contains 14 residues.

The CDR3 region has the DNA TGTGCCAGTAGTCCGACAGGGGGCTACGAGCAGTACTTC. Encoded protein: CASSPTGGYEQYF. V gene TRBV19 combines with J gene TRBJ2-7; 9 bases line up with TRBD1. V was pared by 5 bases and J by 3 bases, with 2 bases of the junction left unmatched. The CDR3 extends over 13 amino acids. Looked up from germline, CDR1 is LNHDA and CDR2 is SQIVND (reference sequence). Looking up the rest from reference TRBV19 and TRBJ2-7 gives the full variable domain: DGGITQSPKYLFRKEGQNVTLSCEQNLNHDAMYWYRQDPGQGLRLIYYSQIVNDFQKGDIAEGYSVSREKKESFPLTVTSAQKNPTAFYLCASSPTGGYEQYFGPGTRLTVT.

The rearrangement joins TRBV5-1 to TRBJ1-1; TRBD1 is a possible D gene (6 bases). Trimming stripped 0 bases from V and 4 bases from J, with 13 bases between. Germline V lookup: CDR1 SGHRS, CDR2 YFSETQ. This CDR3 is 15 amino acids long. In nucleotides, the CDR3 is TGCGCCAGCAGCTTGGAGCCAGGGGCTGTCACTGAAGCTTTCTTT. Translated, it gives CASSLEPGAVTEAFF.

The chain links TRBV7-2 to TRBJ2-7; perhaps TRBD2 as D (5 bases). Germline V CDR1 and CDR2: SGHTA, FQGNSA. V lost 4 bases and J 2 bases, leaving 15 bases between the germline ends. This CDR3 spans 15 amino acids. CDR3 in DNA: TGTGCCAGCAGCTCCCAGTTTGTGGGAGCCTACGAGCAGTACTTC. Encoded protein: CASSSQFVGAYEQYF.

V is TRBV6-6 and J is TRBJ1-1; D unclear. Trimming shortened V by 8 bases and J by 6 bases, and 19 bases separated the two germline ends. Germline V gene lookup returns CDR1 MNHNY and CDR2 SVGAGI (reference sequence). This CDR3 has 14 amino acids. DNA of the CDR3: TGTGCCAGCCGTGGAACGAGGGCTGAACCTGAAGCTTTCTTT. It codes for CASRGTRAEPEAFF.

The J gene is TRBJ2-6, the V gene TRBV5-5, with TRBD2 matching 9 bases. Germline CDR1 and CDR2: SGHKS and YYEKEE (reference sequence). This CDR3 comprises 18 residues. Trimming removed 1 base from V and 0 bases from J; junction bases left unmatched: 5. The CDR3 here is CASSLSGSGGSGANVLTF. For the CDR3, the DNA is TGTGCCAGCAGCTTGTCCGGTAGCGGGGGCTCTGGGGCCAACGTCCTGACTTTC.

The rearrangement joins TRBV7-6 to TRBJ1-6, with 7 bases fitting TRBD1. The ends lost 5 bases at V and 7 bases at J; junction bases unmatched: 5. Germline V gene lookup returns CDR1 SGHVS and CDR2 FNYEAQ. The CDR3 extends over 14 amino acids. In DNA, the CDR3 is TGTGCCAGCAGCCCCGGGACAGAGAATTCACCCCTCCACTTT. Translating gives CASSPGTENSPLHF.

The gene calls are TRBV6-5 and TRBJ1-2; TRBD1 matches 9 bases. Germline V gene data show CDR1 as MNHEY and CDR2 as SVGAGI. The CDR3 extends over 16 amino acids. Trimming cost V 4 bases and J 4 bases; bases outside gene matches: 10. The CDR3 DNA follows: TGTGCCAGCAGTTCAGCCGGGACAGGGAGTGGCTATGGCTACACCTTC. It codes for CASSSAGTGSGYGYTF.

The chain joins TRBV6-5 to TRBJ1-2, with 9 bases aligning to TRBD1. Looked up from germline, CDR1 is MNHEY and CDR2 is SVGAGI. After removal of 2 bases from V and 4 bases from J, the junction contained 2 bases not matched to a gene. The CDR3 contains 14 residues. The CDR3 DNA sequence: TGTGCCAGCAGTTACGGGACAGGGTCCTATGGCTACACCTTC. Translated: CASSYGTGSYGYTF.

V is TRBV5-1 and J is TRBJ2-3; maybe TRBD2 (6 bases). The V and J ends lost 0 bases and 2 bases respectively, with 10 bases between them. Germline lookup yields CDR1 SGHRS and CDR2 YFSETQ. The CDR3 extends over 15 amino acids. The CDR3 DNA sequence: TGCGCCAGCAGCTTGGCGGAGGGACCCACAGATACGCAGTATTTT. Translating it yields CASSLAEGPTDTQYF.

The genes are TRBV6-1 and TRBJ1-1; TRBD1 might be the D (5 bases). CDR3 length: 14 residues. Germline V lookup: CDR1 MNHNS, CDR2 SASEGT. V lost 1 base, J lost 1 base, and 7 bases lay in between. CDR3 in amino acids: CASSEGQGNTEAFF. CDR3 in DNA: TGTGCCAGCAGTGAAGGGCAGGGGAACACTGAAGCTTTCTTT.

The chain recombines TRBV9 with TRBJ1-2; perhaps TRBD1 as D (6 bases). The CDR3 consists of 14 residues. Trimming removed 4 bases from V and 6 bases from J, with 16 bases in between. Germline CDR1 SGDLS, CDR2 YYNGEE. This chain's CDR3 is CASSLNREAHGYTF. In nucleotides, the CDR3 is TGTGCCAGCAGCTTAAACAGGGAAGCACATGGCTACACCTTC.

V usage is TRBV7-2 and J usage is TRBJ2-7; 8 positions agree with TRBD2. V shed 4 bases, J shed 6 bases, and the junction held 11 bases outside the gene matches. This CDR3 is 15 amino acids long. Germline V gives CDR1 SGHTA, CDR2 FQGNSA. CDR3 in DNA: TGTGCCAGCAGCTACCTGGGGACTAGAACAGGCGAGCAGTACTTC. Protein sequence: CASSYLGTRTGEQYF.

This clone has just one count. This chain uses TRBV10-3 with TRBJ1-5, with 10 positions matching TRBD1. With V trimmed by 6 bases and J by 10 bases, 9 bases remained unmatched. CDR3 size: 14 residues. Germline CDR1 reads ENHRY; CDR2 reads SYGVKD. DNA of the CDR3: TGTGCCATCAGGGGACAGGGGACTGGGGATCCCCAGCATTTT. Translated, it gives CAIRGQGTGDPQHF.

The chain couples TRBV5-4 to TRBJ2-7; 9 bases fit TRBD1. CDR3 length: 14 amino acids. Germline CDR1 is SGHNT and CDR2 is YYREEE (reference sequence). J was trimmed by 3 bases and V by 4 bases; bases with no gene match: 5. CDR3 amino acids: CASSADRGNYEQYV. The CDR3 DNA reads TGTGCCAGCAGCGCAGACAGGGGGAACTACGAGCAGTACGTC.

In its sample, this clone was seen a few times. The chain uses TRBV19 and TRBJ1-3; D is ambiguous. V dropped 7 bases and J dropped 0 bases, with 10 bases sitting between them. The CDR3 runs 14 residues. From germline, CDR1 is LNHDA and CDR2 SQIVND (reference sequence). The CDR3 bases are TGTGCCAGTAAGGGAGTCGGCTCTGGAAACACCATATATTTT. Translated, it gives CASKGVGSGNTIYF.